This T cell receptor (beta chain) was identified during a study of blood T cell repertoires in COVID-19. Study background: The cDNA or gDNA used as material had been derived from T cells, B-cell-depleted T cells, or PBMCs.

The CDR3 totals 14 residues. Germline V gene lookup returns CDR1 LGHNA and CDR2 YNFKEQ. V lost 0 bases to trimming and J lost 3 bases, with 9 bases between them. Original data processing: Estimated nucleated cell counts came from reference gene primer amplification. The data were produced by immunoSEQ multiplex PCR, yet TCRdb's version contains in-frame clones alone and is incomplete. The V and J calls and clone size come from that table; D and trimming were worked out from the DNA. The sample lists 62,000 or so clones; 70% to 90% were seen once. What was sequenced was peripheral blood. The sequence was collected from a woman in her sixties or seventies with acute or convalescent COVID-19. V usage is TRBV4-2 and J usage is TRBJ2-7; the D is unclear. In DNA form, the CDR3 reads TGTGCCAGCAGCCAAGAAGCCAGGAACTACGAGCAGTACTTC. Protein sequence: CASSQEARNYEQYF.